The 32 T cell receptor beta chains below come from one sample, sequenced in a study of shared clonotypes between healthy human individuals. Assay used: immunoSEQ multiplex PCR; TCRdb lists only in-frame clones, some missing. The repertoire includes about 1 million clones, roughly 75% of them detected once, and nearly 1.5% sits in the top ten. The sequencing input was memory CD4+ T cells sorted from blood. Subset in this sample: CD45RA-negative fraction. The receptors derive from a man aged 18 to 29 in good health.

The J gene is TRBJ2-7, the V gene TRBV5-1; TRBD1 is a possible D gene (5 bases). The CDR3 extends over 14 amino acids. V lost 1 base to trimming and J lost 3 bases, with 11 bases between them. The germline gives CDR1 SGHRS, CDR2 YFSETQ. CDR3 in DNA: TGCGCCAGCAGCTTGCAAACAGGAAACTACGAGCAGTACTTC. Amino acids: CASSLQTGNYEQYF.

This chain uses TRBV30 with TRBJ2-2; D gene uncertain. Germline CDR1 reads GTSNPN; CDR2 reads SVGIG (reference sequence). The CDR3 has 13 amino acids. V dropped 2 bases and J dropped 5 bases, with 9 bases sitting between them. This CDR3 reads CAWSPQETGELFF. For the CDR3, the DNA is TGTGCCTGGAGTCCCCAGGAAACCGGGGAGCTGTTTTTT.

This rearrangement joins TRBV29-1 to TRBJ2-5; the D is unclear. This CDR3 spans 13 amino acids. Trimming removed 4 bases at V and 4 bases at J, with 13 bases between. CDR1 and CDR2 (germline): SQVTM, ANQGSEA. Written as DNA, the CDR3 is TGCAGCGTTGCGACTCATACGGGAGAGACCCAGTACTTC. Its protein is CSVATHTGETQYF.

This clone was observed a handful of times. The DNA of the CDR3 is TGCGCCAGCAGCCAAGATCGGGGGGAAAGAAGGAACACTGAAGCTTTCTTT. Translated: CASSQDRGERRNTEAFF. The chain links TRBV4-1 to TRBJ1-1; tentatively, D is TRBD1 (5 bases). The germline V and J ends were trimmed by 0 bases and 1 base, with 15 bases remaining between them. Germline values: CDR1 MGHRA, CDR2 YSYEKL. CDR3 length equals 17 residues.

The chain couples TRBV9 to TRBJ1-5; the D is unclear. This CDR3 is 16 amino acids long. CDR1 is SGDLS and CDR2 is YYNGEE in the germline V gene. With 0 bases removed from V and 4 bases from J, the gap between germline ends came to 14 bases. CDR3 nucleotides: TGTGCCAGCAGCGTAGTAGGCGAGGGTGGAAATCAGCCCCAGCATTTT. Translated: CASSVVGEGGNQPQHF.

The gene calls are TRBV28 and TRBJ2-7, with D perhaps TRBD1 (8 bases). The germline gives CDR1 MDHEN, CDR2 SYDVKM. The CDR3 has 18 residues. V gave up 5 bases and J gave up 4 bases, with 27 bases separating them. CDR3 DNA sequence: TGTGCCAGCAGTCCAATATCACCCTGGACAGGGAGGGGATACGAGCAGTACTTC. Its translation: CASSPISPWTGRGYEQYF.

This chain joins TRBV5-5 and TRBJ1-4; the D is unclear. Trimming stripped 4 bases from V and 10 bases from J, with 20 bases between. The germline CDR1 and CDR2 sequences are SGHKS and YYEKEE (reference sequence). The CDR3 covers 15 residues. In nucleotides, the CDR3 is TGTGCCAGCAGCCCGACCCCAGGTGGAGAAGGAAAACTGTTTTTT. Amino acids: CASSPTPGGEGKLFF. The full variable domain, completed using reference TRBV5-5 and TRBJ1-4, is DAGVTQSPTHLIKTRGQQVTLRCSPISGHKSVSWYQQVLGQGPQFIFQYYEKEERGRGNFPDRFSARQFPNYSSELNVNALLLGDSALYLCASSPTPGGEGKLFFGSGTQLSVL.

The chain carries TRBV2 and TRBJ2-3; D perhaps matches TRBD2 (5 bases). This CDR3 contains 13 residues. Germline values: CDR1 SNHLY, CDR2 FYNNEI. V gave up 7 bases and J gave up 5 bases, with 13 bases separating them. The CDR3 DNA reads TGTGCCAGCATCGCGGAGGTGGGAGATACGCAGTATTTT. This codes for CASIAEVGDTQYF.

This clone has more than one count but fewer than ten. The rearrangement joins TRBV28 to TRBJ2-5, with D possibly matching TRBD1 (5 bases). CDR3 length: 14 amino acids. Germline V CDR1 and CDR2: MDHEN, SYDVKM. V was trimmed by 4 bases and J by 5 bases, leaving 14 bases between them. Here the CDR3 reads CASSSGQRRETQYF. The CDR3 DNA reads as TGTGCCAGCAGTTCAGGACAAAGGCGGGAGACCCAGTACTTC.

About this clone itself: A far larger clone differs by one base, so this is likely a read error. Other DNA sequences in this specimen translate into the identical CDR3. DNA for the CDR3: TGTGCCAGCAGTCCCGGACAGGGGAATGGCTACACCTTC. The encoded protein is CASSPGQGNGYTF. The chain joins TRBV11-2 to TRBJ1-2, with 9 bases identical to TRBD1. Germline V gene lookup returns CDR1 SGHAT and CDR2 FQNNGV. V lost 6 bases, J lost 6 bases, and 5 bases stayed unmatched. The CDR3 length is 13 residues.

The CDR3 sequence is CASMRDGASSGNTIYF. The CDR3 DNA reads as TGTGCCAGCATGAGGGACGGCGCGAGCTCTGGAAACACCATATATTTT. V gene TRBV2 combines with J gene TRBJ1-3; TRBD1 might be the D (5 bases). The V end was cut by 7 bases, the J end by 0 bases, with 16 bases between. Germline values: CDR1 SNHLY, CDR2 FYNNEI. The CDR3 runs 16 residues.

There are many counts of this clone. The rearrangement joins TRBV30 to TRBJ1-5; D is uncertain. Germline CDR1 is GTSNPN and CDR2 is SVGIG (reference sequence). V lost 2 bases and J lost 7, with 18 bases in between. This CDR3 comprises 15 residues. CDR3 coding DNA: TGTGCCTGGAGTAACGACGACATGTCCTACCAGCCCCAGCATTTT. It specifies CAWSNDDMSYQPQHF.

The V call is TRBV28, the J call TRBJ2-2; weak D call: TRBD1 (5 bases). The CDR3 totals 13 residues. Trimming removed 8 bases from V and 3 bases from J, with 10 bases in between. The germline CDR1 and CDR2 sequences are MDHEN and SYDVKM. The CDR3 protein is CASLRVYTGELFF. The CDR3 DNA reads as TGTGCCAGCCTCAGGGTGTACACCGGGGAGCTGTTTTTT.

The rearrangement joins TRBV9 to TRBJ2-1; 8 bases agree with TRBD2. The CDR3 length is 14 residues. CDR1 SGDLS and CDR2 YYNGEE come from the germline V gene. The trim removed 0 bases at V and 5 bases at J, leaving 1 base unmatched. CDR3 region: CASSVGGGHNEQFF. The CDR3, as DNA: TGTGCCAGCAGCGTAGGCGGGGGGCACAATGAGCAGTTCTTC.

A remark on this clone: Within the sample, other DNA sequences also encode this same CDR3. The CDR3 reads CASRGGNQPQHF. CDR3 sequence (DNA): TGTGCCAGTAGGGGGGGCAATCAGCCCCAGCATTTT. This chain joins TRBV19 and TRBJ1-5, with D maybe TRBD1 (5 bases). Germline assignment: CDR1 LNHDA and CDR2 SQIVND (reference sequence). Trimming pared 6 bases from V and 2 bases from J, leaving 5 bases between. The CDR3 runs 12 residues.

CDR3 nucleotide sequence: TGTGCCAGCAGCTCAAACCCGGGACAGGGGGCGGGGGAGCAGTACTTC. This gives the protein CASSSNPGQGAGEQYF. V is TRBV5-5 and J is TRBJ2-7; TRBD1 aligns across 12 bases. Germline CDR1 SGHKS, CDR2 YYEKEE (reference sequence). CDR3 length: 16 residues. J gave up 7 bases and V 3 bases, and 11 bases lay outside the gene matches.

This clone was observed a single time. This chain uses TRBV7-9 with TRBJ2-5, with D hard to call. Trimming stripped 5 bases from V and 5 bases from J, with 21 bases between. Germline-derived CDR1 and CDR2 are SEHNR and FQNEAQ (reference sequence). The CDR3 spans 16 residues. DNA of the CDR3: TGTGCCAGCAGCCAATACATCGGATCGGATCGGGAGACCCAGTACTTC. Encoded protein: CASSQYIGSDRETQYF.

This clone came up a few times. The rearrangement joins TRBV27 to TRBJ2-1; weak D call: TRBD2 (5 bases). The CDR3 is 14 residues long. The germline gives CDR1 MNHEY, CDR2 SMNVEV (reference sequence). V gave up 1 base and J gave up 6 bases, with 10 bases separating them. CDR3 sequence: CASSLLGTSNEQFF. The CDR3 DNA reads as TGTGCCAGCAGTTTATTGGGAACTAGCAATGAGCAGTTCTTC.

CDR3 in DNA: TGTGCCAGCAGCTTCGGGCGGGGACTGAACGAGCAGTACTTC. Protein product: CASSFGRGLNEQYF. The chain joins TRBV7-2 to TRBJ2-7; maybe TRBD2 (6 bases). CDR1 is SGHTA, CDR2 FQGNSA, per germline. Trimming removed 3 bases at V and 5 bases at J, with 14 bases between. The CDR3 covers 14 residues.

For this clone: Possible read error: a much larger clone is one base away. Other DNA sequences within the sample encode an identical CDR3. The chain uses TRBV7-9 and TRBJ2-7; 7 bases are a match to TRBD1. Trimming removed 5 bases from V and 3 bases from J; junction bases left unmatched: 7. In germline, CDR1 is SEHNR, CDR2 FQNEAQ (reference sequence). CDR3 size: 14 residues. Here the CDR3 reads CASSPDRVNYEQYF. The CDR3 DNA reads as TGTGCCAGCAGCCCTGACAGGGTAAACTACGAGCAGTACTTC.

The chain carries TRBV6-5 and TRBJ2-5, with a tentative D call TRBD2 (6 bases). The DNA matches TRBJ2-7 better at its end, which makes the J call doubtful. Germline-derived CDR1 and CDR2 are MNHEY and SVGAGI. The CDR3 is 12 amino acids. The CDR3 DNA reads as TGTGCCAGCCATTCCGGGGGCTACGAGCAGTACTTC. It is translated as CASHSGGYEQYF.

The V gene is TRBV5-5, the J gene TRBJ2-1; D possibly uses TRBD1 or TRBD2 (6 bases each). V lost 2 bases and J 10 bases, leaving 19 bases between the germline ends. There are 15 residues in the CDR3. Germline CDR1 and CDR2: SGHKS and YYEKEE (reference sequence). In DNA form, the CDR3 reads TGTGCCAGCAGCTTAGTGCCCGGGGGCGGCATCGAGCAGTTCTTC. Translated, it gives CASSLVPGGGIEQFF.

This clone has a single count. This chain links TRBV23-1 with TRBJ1-2, with D perhaps matching TRBD1 (6 bases). TRBV23-1 is an open reading frame whose function is uncertain. V was pared by 4 bases and J by 7 bases, with 13 bases between. This CDR3 comprises 13 residues. This chain's CDR3 is CASSRPVRGGYTF. The CDR3 DNA reads as TGCGCCAGCAGTCGCCCAGTCAGGGGTGGCTACACCTTC.

The V and J genes are TRBV19 and TRBJ2-3, with D perhaps matching TRBD2 (5 bases). V gave up 3 bases and J gave up 0 bases, with 13 bases separating them. Germline lookup yields CDR1 LNHDA and CDR2 SQIVND (reference sequence). CDR3 length: 16 amino acids. The CDR3 sequence is CASSMGEGRSTDTQYF. CDR3 bases: TGTGCCAGTAGTATGGGAGAGGGCCGTAGCACAGATACGCAGTATTTT.

This clone was found once. The chain uses TRBV5-1 and TRBJ2-4; 8 positions match TRBD1. J lost 8 bases, V lost 2 bases, and 6 bases had no gene match. CDR3 size: 14 residues. The germline V gene has CDR1 SGHRS and CDR2 YFSETQ. Written as DNA, the CDR3 is TGCGCCAGCAGCTTCCAGGGGGCCAGTGACATTCAGTACTTC. Translated: CASSFQGASDIQYF.

To note about this clone: Other DNA sequences in the same sample also yield this CDR3. The chain employs TRBV29-1 and TRBJ1-1, with no clear D. This CDR3 has 11 residues. The V gene's germline CDR1 is SQVTM and CDR2 ANQGSEA. The V gene lost 4 bases and the J gene lost 1 base, with 4 bases spanning the gap. Here the CDR3 reads CSVVENTEAFF. The CDR3 DNA reads as TGCAGCGTTGTCGAGAACACTGAAGCTTTCTTT. The whole variable domain, filled in from reference TRBV29-1 and TRBJ1-1, reads SAVISQKPSRDICQRGTSLTIQCQVDSQVTMMFWYRQQPGQSLTLIATANQGSEATYESGFVIDKFPISRPNLTFSTLTVSNMSPEDSSIYLCSVVENTEAFFGQGTRLTVV.

Details on this clone: A clone one base away is much larger, so this may be a read error. The same CDR3 arises from other DNA sequences in this sample as well. In DNA, the CDR3 is TGTGCCAGTAGTATTGGATATCAGCCCCAGCATTTT. Translating it yields CASSIGYQPQHF. The chain combines TRBV19 with TRBJ1-5, with D hard to call. V was trimmed by 3 bases and J by 5 bases, leaving 5 bases between them. The CDR3 is made up of 12 amino acids. The germline V gene encodes CDR1 LNHDA and CDR2 SQIVND (reference sequence).

The chain employs TRBV27 and TRBJ2-7; D gene ambiguous. Germline V gene data show CDR1 as MNHEY and CDR2 as SMNVEV (reference sequence). The CDR3 runs to 10 residues. V lost 10 bases, J lost 4 bases, and 8 bases lay in between. Here the CDR3 reads CATPRYEQYF. For the CDR3, the DNA is TGTGCCACCCCCCGGTACGAGCAGTACTTC.

V gene TRBV28 combines with J gene TRBJ2-3; D might be TRBD1 or TRBD2, each matching 7 bases. The length of the CDR3 is 15 residues. Per the germline V gene, CDR1 is MDHEN and CDR2 is SYDVKM. V was cut by 5 bases and J by 6 bases, with 18 bases left in between. CDR3 residues: CASSPGGAGSDTQYF. The CDR3 nucleotides read TGTGCCAGCAGTCCAGGGGGGGCAGGTTCGGATACGCAGTATTTT.

This chain connects TRBV5-1 to TRBJ1-5; 8 bases line up with TRBD1. Germline loops: CDR1 SGHRS, CDR2 YFSETQ. This CDR3 comprises 22 residues. Trimming removed 2 bases from V and 5 bases from J; junction bases left unmatched: 27. The chain's CDR3 is CASSFITPPDRAGSGGDQPQHF. CDR3 coding DNA: TGCGCCAGCAGCTTTATTACCCCCCCGGACAGGGCTGGCTCCGGGGGGGATCAGCCCCAGCATTTT.

The genes are TRBV9 and TRBJ2-3; 10 positions match TRBD2. J gave up 4 bases and V 4 bases, and 6 bases lay outside the gene matches. CDR3 length equals 15 residues. Germline CDR1 reads SGDLS; CDR2 reads YYNGEE. The CDR3 loop is CASSFTAGGPDTQYF. CDR3 in DNA: TGTGCCAGCAGCTTTACAGCGGGGGGGCCAGATACGCAGTATTTT. Full variable domain (rest looked up from reference TRBV9 and TRBJ2-3): DSGVTQTPKHLITATGQRVTLRCSPRSGDLSVYWYQQSLDQGLQFLIQYYNGEERAKGNILERFSAQQFPDLHSELNLSSLELGDSALYFCASSFTAGGPDTQYFGPGTRLTVL.

The J gene is TRBJ2-7, the V gene TRBV30, with 7 bases fitting TRBD1. The CDR3 length is 14 residues. Trimming at V came to 0 bases and at J to 1 base, leaving 3 bases not matched to a gene. Germline CDR1 is GTSNPN and CDR2 is SVGIG (reference sequence). CDR3 in amino acids: CAWSVRQGSYEQYF. The CDR3 region has the DNA TGTGCCTGGAGTGTACGACAGGGTTCCTACGAGCAGTACTTC.